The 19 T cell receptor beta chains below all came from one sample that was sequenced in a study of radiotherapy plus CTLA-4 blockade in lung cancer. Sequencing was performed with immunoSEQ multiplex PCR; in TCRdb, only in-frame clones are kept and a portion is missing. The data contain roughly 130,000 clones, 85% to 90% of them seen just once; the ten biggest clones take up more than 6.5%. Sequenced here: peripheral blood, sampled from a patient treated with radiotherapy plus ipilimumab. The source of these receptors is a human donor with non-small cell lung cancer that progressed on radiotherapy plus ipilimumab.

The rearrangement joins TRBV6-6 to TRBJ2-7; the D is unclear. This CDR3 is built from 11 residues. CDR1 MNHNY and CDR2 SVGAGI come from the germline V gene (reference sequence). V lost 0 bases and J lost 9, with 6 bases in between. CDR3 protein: CASSYSGVQYF. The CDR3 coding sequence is TGTGCCAGCAGTTACTCGGGTGTGCAGTACTTC.

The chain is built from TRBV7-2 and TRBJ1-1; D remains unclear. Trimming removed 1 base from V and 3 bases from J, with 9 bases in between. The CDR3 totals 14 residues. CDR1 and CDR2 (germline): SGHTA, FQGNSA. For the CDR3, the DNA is TGTGCCAGCAGCTTAGTGGTTGGGGACACTGAAGCTTTCTTT. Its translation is CASSLVVGDTEAFF.

DNA for the CDR3: TGTGCTAGTGGTTTGGTACTTGGGGGCAATGAGCAGTTCTTC. Translation: CASGLVLGGNEQFF. The J gene is TRBJ2-1, the V gene TRBV12-5, with D perhaps assigned TRBD1 or TRBD2 (5 bases each). Germline V gives CDR1 LGHNT, CDR2 FRNRAP. The V end was cut by 0 bases, the J end by 6 bases, with 9 bases between. This CDR3 is built from 14 residues.

The CDR3 DNA follows: TGTGCCAGCAGCTTAACTCGTGAAGGGACGCTATGGGGCTACACCTTC. Residues: CASSLTREGTLWGYTF. This rearrangement joins TRBV7-2 to TRBJ1-2; weak D call: TRBD1 (5 bases). Trimming took 2 bases from V and 8 from J, leaving 21 bases between them. Per the germline V gene, CDR1 is SGHTA and CDR2 is FQGNSA. This CDR3 is built from 16 residues. Combining the CDR3 with reference TRBV7-2 and TRBJ1-2 gives the whole variable domain GAGVSQSPSNKVTEKGKDVELRCDPISGHTALYWYRQSLGQGLEFLIYFQGNSAPDKSGLPSDRFSAERTGGSVSTLTIQRTQQEDSAVYLCASSLTREGTLWGYTFGSGTRLTVV.

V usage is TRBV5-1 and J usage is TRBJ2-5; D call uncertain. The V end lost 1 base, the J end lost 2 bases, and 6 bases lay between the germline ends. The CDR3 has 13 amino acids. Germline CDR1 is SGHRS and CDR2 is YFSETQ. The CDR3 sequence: CASSLISQETQYF. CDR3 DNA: TGCGCCAGCAGCTTGATAAGTCAAGAGACCCAGTACTTC. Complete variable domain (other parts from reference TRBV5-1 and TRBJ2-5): KAGVTQTPRYLIKTRGQQVTLSCSPISGHRSVSWYQQTPGQGLQFLFEYFSETQRNKGNFPGRFSGRQFSNSRSEMNVSTLELGDSALYLCASSLISQETQYFGPGTRLLVL.

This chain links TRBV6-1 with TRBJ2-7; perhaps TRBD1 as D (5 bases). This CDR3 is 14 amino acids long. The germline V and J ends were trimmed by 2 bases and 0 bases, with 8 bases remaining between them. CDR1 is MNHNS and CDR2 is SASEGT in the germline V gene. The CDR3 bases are TGTGCCAGCAGTGAATTAAGGGGCTCCTACGAGCAGTACTTC. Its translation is CASSELRGSYEQYF.

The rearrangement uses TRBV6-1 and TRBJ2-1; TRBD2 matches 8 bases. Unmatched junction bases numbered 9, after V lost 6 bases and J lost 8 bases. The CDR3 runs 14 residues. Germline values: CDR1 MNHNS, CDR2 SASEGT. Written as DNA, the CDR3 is TGTGCCAGCAGAGTAAGCGGGAGCTTTCATGAGCAGTTCTTC. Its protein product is CASRVSGSFHEQFF.

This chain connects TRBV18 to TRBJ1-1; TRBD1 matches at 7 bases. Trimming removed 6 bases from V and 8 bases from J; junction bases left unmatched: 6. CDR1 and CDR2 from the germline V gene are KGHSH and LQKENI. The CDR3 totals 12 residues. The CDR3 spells CASSRTGQEAFF. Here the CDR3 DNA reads TGTGCCAGCTCGCGGACAGGACAGGAAGCTTTCTTT.

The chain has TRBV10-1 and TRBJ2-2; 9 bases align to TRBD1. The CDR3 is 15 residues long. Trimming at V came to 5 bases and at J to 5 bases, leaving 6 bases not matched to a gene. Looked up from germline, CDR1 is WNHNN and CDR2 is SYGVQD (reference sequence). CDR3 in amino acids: CASSTGTGSTGELFF. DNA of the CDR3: TGCGCCAGCAGTACCGGGACAGGGAGTACCGGGGAGCTGTTTTTT.

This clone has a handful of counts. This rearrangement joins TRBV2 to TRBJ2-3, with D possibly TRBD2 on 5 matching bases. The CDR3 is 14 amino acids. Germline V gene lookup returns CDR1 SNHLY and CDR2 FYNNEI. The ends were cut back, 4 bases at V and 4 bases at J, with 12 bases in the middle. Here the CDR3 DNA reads TGTGCCAGCAGTGGAGCCGGGCGGGCAGATACGCAGTATTTT. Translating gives CASSGAGRADTQYF.

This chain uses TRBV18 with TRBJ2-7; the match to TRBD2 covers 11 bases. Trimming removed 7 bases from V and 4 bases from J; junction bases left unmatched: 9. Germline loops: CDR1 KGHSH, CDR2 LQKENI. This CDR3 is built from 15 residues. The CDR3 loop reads CASFPGASGRYEQYF. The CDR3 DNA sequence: TGTGCCAGCTTCCCCGGGGCTAGCGGGAGGTACGAGCAGTACTTC.

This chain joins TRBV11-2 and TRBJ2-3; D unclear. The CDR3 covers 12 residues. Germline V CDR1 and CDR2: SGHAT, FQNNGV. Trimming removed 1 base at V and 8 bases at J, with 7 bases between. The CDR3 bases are TGTGCCAGCAGCTTAGCTTCGCCTACGCAGTATTTT. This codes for CASSLASPTQYF.

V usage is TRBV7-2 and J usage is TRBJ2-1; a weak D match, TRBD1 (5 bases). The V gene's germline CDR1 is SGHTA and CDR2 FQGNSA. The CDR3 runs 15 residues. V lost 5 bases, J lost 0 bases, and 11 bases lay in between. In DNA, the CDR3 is TGTGCCAGCAGCCCACAGGTAGGCTCCTACAATGAGCAGTTCTTC. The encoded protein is CASSPQVGSYNEQFF.

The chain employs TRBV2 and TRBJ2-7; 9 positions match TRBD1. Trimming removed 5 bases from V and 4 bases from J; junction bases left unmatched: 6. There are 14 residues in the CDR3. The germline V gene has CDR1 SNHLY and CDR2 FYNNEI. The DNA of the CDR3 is TGTGCCAGCAGTAGCCGGGACAGGGCTTACGAGCAGTACTTC. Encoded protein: CASSSRDRAYEQYF.

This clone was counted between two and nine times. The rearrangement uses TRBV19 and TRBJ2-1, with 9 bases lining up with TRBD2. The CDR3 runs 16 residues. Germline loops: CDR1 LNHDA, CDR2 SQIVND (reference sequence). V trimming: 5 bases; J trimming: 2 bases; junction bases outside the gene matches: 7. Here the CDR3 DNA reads TGTGCCAGTAGTCTTTATAGCGGGGGAACCTACAATGAGCAGTTCTTC. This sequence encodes CASSLYSGGTYNEQFF.

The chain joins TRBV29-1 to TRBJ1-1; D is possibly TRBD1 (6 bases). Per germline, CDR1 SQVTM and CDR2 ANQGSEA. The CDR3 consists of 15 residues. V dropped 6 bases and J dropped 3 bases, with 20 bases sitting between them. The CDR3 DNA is TGCAGCGTATCACAGGGATCGTTTAGAGACACTGAAGCTTTCTTT. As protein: CSVSQGSFRDTEAFF. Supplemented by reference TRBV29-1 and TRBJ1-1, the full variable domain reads SAVISQKPSRDICQRGTSLTIQCQVDSQVTMMFWYRQQPGQSLTLIATANQGSEATYESGFVIDKFPISRPNLTFSTLTVSNMSPEDSSIYLCSVSQGSFRDTEAFFGQGTRLTVV.

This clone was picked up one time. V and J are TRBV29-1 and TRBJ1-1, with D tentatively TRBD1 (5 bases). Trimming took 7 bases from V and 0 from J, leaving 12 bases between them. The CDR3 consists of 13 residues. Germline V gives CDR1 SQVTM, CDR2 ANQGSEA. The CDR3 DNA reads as TGCAGCGCCCGGACAAAGATGAACACTGAAGCTTTCTTT. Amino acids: CSARTKMNTEAFF.

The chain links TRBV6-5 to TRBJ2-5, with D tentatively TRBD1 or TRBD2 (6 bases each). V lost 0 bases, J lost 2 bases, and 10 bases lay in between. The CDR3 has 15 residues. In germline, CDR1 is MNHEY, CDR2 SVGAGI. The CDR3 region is CASSYSGGVQETQYF. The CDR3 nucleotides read TGTGCCAGCAGTTACTCCGGGGGCGTACAAGAGACCCAGTACTTC.

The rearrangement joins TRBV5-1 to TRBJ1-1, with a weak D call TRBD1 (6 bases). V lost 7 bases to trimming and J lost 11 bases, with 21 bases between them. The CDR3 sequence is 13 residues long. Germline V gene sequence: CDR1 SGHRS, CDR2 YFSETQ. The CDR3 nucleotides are TGCGCCAGCGGATCGACAGGCTCCCCCGAGGCTTTCTTT. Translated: CASGSTGSPEAFF.